Listed below are T cell receptor beta chains from one sample, sequenced in a study of OX40 agonist ivuxolimab in advanced cancers. Using immunoSEQ multiplex PCR, the repertoire was profiled, and TCRdb retains in-frame clones only, with some absent. The sample yields roughly 60,000 clones, more than 80% seen once. The sequencing here drew on CD4+ or CD8+ T cells sorted from blood, taken in a trial of the OX40 agonist ivuxolimab. Receptor source: an adult with an advanced solid tumor such as melanoma, head and neck, liver or kidney cancer. Both conserved end residues are part of each CDR3. A D gene is named only where the DNA matches it firmly. Only part of the rows carry a size: once, few, many, or a class if the clone is expanded.

length: 14; J: TRBJ2-7; V: TRBV19; size: .; D: .; DNA: TGTGCCAGTGCATCGGACTCGGAGAGCTACGAGCAGTACTTC; CDR3: CASASDSESYEQYF
length: 13; J: TRBJ1-1; V: TRBV27; size: .; D: .; DNA: TGTGCCAGCAGTTTTATGACACACACTGAAGCTTTCTTT; CDR3: CASSFMTHTEAFF
length: 14; J: TRBJ2-7; V: TRBV9; size: .; D: .; DNA: TGTGCCAGCAGCGTAGCGCAGGGAACCTACGAGCAGTACTTC; CDR3: CASSVAQGTYEQYF
length: 14; J: TRBJ1-2; V: TRBV19; size: .; D: .; DNA: TGTGCCAGTAGTCCGCCGGACGGGTCTTTGGGCTACACCTTC; CDR3: CASSPPDGSLGYTF
length: 15; J: TRBJ2-7; V: TRBV6-1; size: .; D: .; DNA: TGTGCCAGCAGTGATTTACCCGTTGGGATCCAAGAGCAGTACTTC; CDR3: CASSDLPVGIQEQYF
length: 14; J: TRBJ2-5; V: TRBV5-8; size: .; D: .; DNA: TGTGCCAGCAGCTTTGGGGGTTCCCAAGAGACCCAGTACTTC; CDR3: CASSFGGSQETQYF
length: 15; J: TRBJ2-1; V: TRBV5-1; size: .; D: .; DNA: TGCGCCAGCAGCTTGAGCACGAGCTCCTACAATGAGCAGTTCTTC; CDR3: CASSLSTSSYNEQFF
length: 14; J: TRBJ1-2; V: TRBV9; size: .; D: TRBD1; DNA: TGTGCCAGCAGCGTGGGAGGACAGGGAGGTGGCTACACCTTC; CDR3: CASSVGGQGGGYTF
length: 12; J: TRBJ2-7; V: TRBV27; size: .; D: .; DNA: TGTGCCAGCAGTTTAAGGAGTGGCGAGCAGTACTTC; CDR3: CASSLRSGEQYF
length: 14; J: TRBJ2-1; V: TRBV29-1; size: .; D: TRBD1; DNA: TGCAGCGTCCGTGGGACAGGGCAATACCCCTCGAACCTCTTC; CDR3: CSVRGTGQYPSNLF
length: 13; J: TRBJ2-1; V: TRBV5-1; size: .; D: .; DNA: TGCGCCAGCAGCTTGGGGCAGTACAATGAGCAGTTCTTC; CDR3: CASSLGQYNEQFF
length: 15; J: TRBJ2-1; V: TRBV29-1; size: .; D: .; DNA: TGCAGCGTTGACGGGGGCGGGACTACCAACAATGAGCAGTTCTTC; CDR3: CSVDGGGTTNNEQFF
length: 16; J: TRBJ2-1; V: TRBV27; size: .; D: TRBD2; DNA: TGTGCCAGCAGTTTGGCACTAGCGGGGGGCCTCAATGAGCAGTTCTTC; CDR3: CASSLALAGGLNEQFF
length: 15; J: TRBJ1-4; V: TRBV6-4; size: .; D: TRBD1; DNA: TGTGCCAGCAGTCCCCGGGACAGGGGCTGTGAAAAACTGTTTTTT; CDR3: CASSPRDRGCEKLFF
length: 14; J: TRBJ2-1; V: TRBV28; size: .; D: .; DNA: TGTGCGGCGGTCCCGGGAGACCCCTACAATGAGCAGTTCTTC; CDR3: CAAVPGDPYNEQFF
length: 16; J: TRBJ2-1; V: TRBV19; size: .; D: TRBD2; DNA: TGTGCCAGTAGTCCCGGGGGACTAGCGGGATTCAATGAGCAGTTCTTC; CDR3: CASSPGGLAGFNEQFF
length: 14; J: TRBJ1-5; V: TRBV5-6; size: .; D: .; DNA: TGTGCCAGCAGCTTGACCGATAGCAATCAGCCCCAGCATTTT; CDR3: CASSLTDSNQPQHF
length: 14; J: TRBJ2-7; V: TRBV19; size: .; D: .; DNA: TGTGCCAGTAGTAGAACAGGGAGCTCCTACGAGCAGTACTTC; CDR3: CASSRTGSSYEQYF
length: 13; J: TRBJ1-4; V: TRBV5-4; size: .; D: .; DNA: TGTGCCAGCAGCTTTGGGCCAGGTGGAAAACTGTTTTTT; CDR3: CASSFGPGGKLFF
length: 16; J: TRBJ1-1; V: TRBV5-1; size: .; D: .; DNA: TGCGCCAGCAGCTTGGAGGTCGCAGGGCCGAACACTGAAGCTTTCTTT; CDR3: CASSLEVAGPNTEAFF
length: 18; J: TRBJ2-6; V: TRBV7-9; size: once; D: TRBD1; DNA: TGTGCCAGCAGCACAAGACAGGGGGCTGGCGCTGGGGCCAACGTCCTGACTTTC; CDR3: CASSTRQGAGAGANVLTF
length: 16; J: TRBJ2-3; V: TRBV7-9; size: .; D: TRBD2; DNA: TGTGCCAGCAGCTTAGGGGTCGCGGGAGCAACAGATACGCAGTATTTT; CDR3: CASSLGVAGATDTQYF
length: 15; J: TRBJ1-1; V: TRBV6-5; size: .; D: .; DNA: TGTGCCAGCAGTTACGGTACGGGAGTCGGCACTGAAGCTTTCTTT; CDR3: CASSYGTGVGTEAFF
length: 13; J: TRBJ1-1; V: TRBV30; size: once; D: .; DNA: TGTGCCTGGAGTACAGGTAGGGTCACTGAAGCTTTCTTT; CDR3: CAWSTGRVTEAFF
length: 10; J: TRBJ1-2; V: TRBV9; size: .; D: .; DNA: TGTGCCAGCGCGGGTAATGGCTACACCTTC; CDR3: CASAGNGYTF
length: 14; J: TRBJ2-7; V: TRBV27; size: .; D: .; DNA: TGTGCCAGCAGCCCAGGGAACCAACCCTACGAGCAGTACTTC; CDR3: CASSPGNQPYEQYF
length: 13; J: TRBJ1-3; V: TRBV27; size: .; D: .; DNA: TGTGCCAGCACCCCCGGGGCTGGAAACACCATATATTTT; CDR3: CASTPGAGNTIYF
length: 13; J: TRBJ2-5; V: TRBV6-6; size: .; D: .; DNA: TGTGCCAGCAGTTTTTGGACAGAGGAGACCCAGTACTTC; CDR3: CASSFWTEETQYF
length: 13; J: TRBJ2-7; V: TRBV7-9; size: few; D: .; DNA: TGTGCCAGCAGCTCCTGGGACTTTTACGAGCAGTACTTC; CDR3: CASSSWDFYEQYF
length: 13; J: TRBJ2-7; V: TRBV27; size: .; D: .; DNA: TGTGCCAGCAGACAGGGCGGGTCCTACGAGCAGTACTTC; CDR3: CASRQGGSYEQYF
length: 15; J: TRBJ2-5; V: TRBV27; size: .; D: .; DNA: TGTGCCAGCAGCCTGGGGGCAGCGGGATGGGAGACCCAGTACTTC; CDR3: CASSLGAAGWETQYF
length: 16; J: TRBJ2-1; V: TRBV7-9; size: .; D: .; DNA: TGTGCCAGCAGCTTACCGGTCACTGAATCCTACAATGAGCAGTTCTTC; CDR3: CASSLPVTESYNEQFF
length: 14; J: TRBJ1-1; V: TRBV11-1; size: once; D: .; DNA: TGTGCCAGCAGCTCGAGGGGATTCGACACTGAAGCTTTCTTT; CDR3: CASSSRGFDTEAFF
length: 14; J: TRBJ2-7; V: TRBV28; size: .; D: TRBD1; DNA: TGTGCCAGCAGTTCTAGGACAGGGGGGTACGAGCAGTACTTC; CDR3: CASSSRTGGYEQYF
length: 15; J: TRBJ2-7; V: TRBV9; size: .; D: .; DNA: TGTGCCAGCAGCGTAGGTGTTGCGTCGGCCTACGAGCAGTACTTC; CDR3: CASSVGVASAYEQYF
length: 15; J: TRBJ1-1; V: TRBV10-3; size: .; D: TRBD1; DNA: TGTGCCATCAGTGGGGGGACAGGGGCTAACACTGAAGCTTTCTTT; CDR3: CAISGGTGANTEAFF
length: 13; J: TRBJ2-1; V: TRBV4-1; size: .; D: .; DNA: TGCGCCAGCAGCCAAGAGTTGGTCGATGAGCAGTTCTTC; CDR3: CASSQELVDEQFF
length: 13; J: TRBJ2-1; V: TRBV4-1; size: .; D: TRBD2; DNA: TGCGCCAGCAGCCAGCCTAGCGGGGAGGGGCAGTTCTTC; CDR3: CASSQPSGEGQFF
length: 14; J: TRBJ2-7; V: TRBV5-1; size: .; D: TRBD1; DNA: TGCGCCAGCAGCTTCCCGGGACAGCACTACGAGCAGTACTTC; CDR3: CASSFPGQHYEQYF
length: 15; J: TRBJ2-1; V: TRBV29-1; size: .; D: TRBD1; DNA: TGCAGCGTTTGGGGGTGGCAGGGGGTTCACAATGAGCAGTTCTTC; CDR3: CSVWGWQGVHNEQFF
length: 18; J: TRBJ2-1; V: TRBV7-9; size: .; D: TRBD2; DNA: TGTGCCAGCAGCTTTCAGGGCGGACTAGCGGGGGCCTACAATGAGCAGTTCTTC; CDR3: CASSFQGGLAGAYNEQFF
length: 15; J: TRBJ2-5; V: TRBV27; size: .; D: TRBD2; DNA: TGTGCCAGTACCAATAGCGGGGGCCCCCAAGAGACCCAGTACTTC; CDR3: CASTNSGGPQETQYF
length: 14; J: TRBJ2-1; V: TRBV7-9; size: .; D: TRBD2; DNA: TGTGCCAGCAGCCGAGGACTAGCGGGGGGGCCCCAGTTCTTC; CDR3: CASSRGLAGGPQFF
length: 14; J: TRBJ2-5; V: TRBV27; size: once; D: .; DNA: TGTGCCAGCAGTTCCCGTTTAGGGCAAGAGACCCAGTACTTC; CDR3: CASSSRLGQETQYF
length: 15; J: TRBJ2-7; V: TRBV7-6; size: .; D: .; DNA: TGTGCCAGCAGCTTAGAAGCGGGCTCCCCCTACGAGCAGTACTTC; CDR3: CASSLEAGSPYEQYF
length: 13; J: TRBJ2-1; V: TRBV5-4; size: .; D: .; DNA: TGTGCCAGCAGAGGGGGGCCCTACAATGAGCAGTTCTTC; CDR3: CASRGGPYNEQFF
length: 13; J: TRBJ1-1; V: TRBV27; size: .; D: .; DNA: TGTGCCAGCACGAAGGGTTTAGGCACTGAAGCTTTCTTT; CDR3: CASTKGLGTEAFF
length: 16; J: TRBJ2-7; V: TRBV28; size: .; D: .; DNA: TGTGCCAGCAGTTTAGATAGGCTCTTAAGCTCCTACGAGCAGTACTTC; CDR3: CASSLDRLLSSYEQYF
length: 15; J: TRBJ2-3; V: TRBV7-8; size: .; D: .; DNA: TGTGCCAGCAGCTTAGTGAGTGACAGCACAGATACGCAGTATTTT; CDR3: CASSLVSDSTDTQYF
length: 20; J: TRBJ2-7; V: TRBV5-1; size: .; D: TRBD2; DNA: TGCGCCAGCAGTTCCCTTGGACTAGCGGGGACAGCCGAGTGGGGCTACGAGCAGTACTTC; CDR3: CASSSLGLAGTAEWGYEQYF